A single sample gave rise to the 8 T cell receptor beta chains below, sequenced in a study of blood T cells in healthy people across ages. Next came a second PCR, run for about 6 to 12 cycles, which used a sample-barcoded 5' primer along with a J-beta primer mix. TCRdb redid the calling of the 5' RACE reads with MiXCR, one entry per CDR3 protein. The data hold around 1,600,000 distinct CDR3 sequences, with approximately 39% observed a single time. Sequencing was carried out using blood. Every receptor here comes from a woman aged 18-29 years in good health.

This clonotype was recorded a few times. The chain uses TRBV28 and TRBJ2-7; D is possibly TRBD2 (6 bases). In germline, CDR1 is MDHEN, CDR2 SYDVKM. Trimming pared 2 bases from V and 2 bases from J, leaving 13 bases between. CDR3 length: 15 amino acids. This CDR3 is CASSLVRGGAYEQYF. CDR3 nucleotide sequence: TGTGCCAGCAGTTTAGTTAGAGGAGGGGCCTACGAGCAGTACTTC.

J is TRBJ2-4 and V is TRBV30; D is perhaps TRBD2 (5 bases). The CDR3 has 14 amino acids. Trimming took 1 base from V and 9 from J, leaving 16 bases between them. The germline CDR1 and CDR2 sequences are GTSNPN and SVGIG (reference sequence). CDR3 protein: CAWSADAEGGIQYF. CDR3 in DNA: TGTGCCTGGAGTGCCGACGCCGAGGGCGGCATTCAGTACTTC.

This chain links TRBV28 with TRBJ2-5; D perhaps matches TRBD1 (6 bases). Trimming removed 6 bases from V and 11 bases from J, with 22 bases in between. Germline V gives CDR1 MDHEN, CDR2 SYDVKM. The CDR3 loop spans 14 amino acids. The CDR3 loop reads CASSLHKPGEEQYF. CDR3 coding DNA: TGTGCCAGCAGCCTACATAAACCAGGGGAAGAGCAGTACTTC. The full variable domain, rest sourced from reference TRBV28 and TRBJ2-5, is DVKVTQSSRYLVKRTGEKVFLECVQDMDHENMFWYRQDPGLGLRLIYFSYDVKMKEKGDIPEGYSVSREKKERFSLILESASTNQTSMYLCASSLHKPGEEQYFGPGTRLLVL.

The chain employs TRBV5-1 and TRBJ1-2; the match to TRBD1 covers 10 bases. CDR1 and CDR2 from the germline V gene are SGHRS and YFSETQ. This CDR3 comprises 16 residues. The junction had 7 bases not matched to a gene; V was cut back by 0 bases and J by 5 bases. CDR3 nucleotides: TGCGCCAGCAGCTTGGAAGCGGGACAGGGGTTGTATGGCTACACCTTC. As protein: CASSLEAGQGLYGYTF.

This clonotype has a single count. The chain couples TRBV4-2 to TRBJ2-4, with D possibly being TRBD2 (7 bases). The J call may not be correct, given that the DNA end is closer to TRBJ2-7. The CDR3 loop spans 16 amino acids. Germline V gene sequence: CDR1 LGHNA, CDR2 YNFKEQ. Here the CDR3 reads CASSQVPLGGPYEQYF. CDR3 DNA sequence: TGTGCCAGCAGCCAAGTCCCTTTGGGGGGGCCCTACGAGCAGTACTTC.

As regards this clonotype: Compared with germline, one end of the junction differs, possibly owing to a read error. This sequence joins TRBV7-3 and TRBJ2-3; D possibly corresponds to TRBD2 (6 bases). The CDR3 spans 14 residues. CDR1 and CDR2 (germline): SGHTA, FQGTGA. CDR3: CVSSSLGGADTQYF. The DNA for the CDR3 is TGTGTCAGCAGCTCCCTGGGGGGAGCAGATACGCAGTATTTT.

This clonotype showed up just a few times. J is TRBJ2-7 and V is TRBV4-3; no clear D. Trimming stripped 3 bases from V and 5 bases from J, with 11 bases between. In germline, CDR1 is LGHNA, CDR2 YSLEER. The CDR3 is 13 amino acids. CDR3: CASSHGPADEQYF. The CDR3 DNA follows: TGCGCCAGCAGCCATGGCCCTGCGGACGAGCAGTACTTC.

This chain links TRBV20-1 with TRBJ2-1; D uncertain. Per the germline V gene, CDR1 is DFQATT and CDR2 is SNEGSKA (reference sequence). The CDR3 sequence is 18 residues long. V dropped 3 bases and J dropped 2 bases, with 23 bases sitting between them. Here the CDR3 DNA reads TGCAGTGCTAGTTCGGCGGCAATATCCCCCTCGGCCTACAATGAGCAGTTCTTC. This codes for CSASSAAISPSAYNEQFF.